This T cell receptor (beta chain) was retrieved from a study of neurological immune-mediated disorders. Germline lookup yields CDR1 SGHVS and CDR2 FNYEAQ. With 0 bases clipped from V and 6 bases from J, the junction kept 6 bases outside the gene matches. This CDR3 is 16 amino acids long. The time point is: longitudinal time-point 1 (baseline). Using its own MiXCR run on the 5' RACE reads, TCRdb lists one record per CDR3 protein. The sample has around 76,000 distinct CDR3 sequences, more than 8.5% seen once. This clonotype appeared many times. The sequence was obtained from a man younger than 40 in good health. The rearrangement uses TRBV7-6 and TRBJ2-2; 8 positions agree with TRBD2. The specimen was PBMCs. The CDR3, as DNA: TGTGCCAGCAGCTTAGCGCAAGCGGGAGAAGCCGGGGAGCTGTTTTTT. Translated, it gives CASSLAQAGEAGELFF.